This passage covers 15 T cell receptor beta chains from one sample sequenced in a study of PD-L1 blockade in urothelial cancer. Sample time point: peripheral blood 6 weeks after treatment start. Produced via immunoSEQ multiplex PCR; TCRdb's table is partial and in-frame only. The table records around 110,000 clones, roughly 91% of them present only once. Sequenced here: PBMCs, sampled around atezolizumab (anti-PD-L1) treatment. The receptors come from a man aged 60 to 69 with urothelial cancer.

To note about this clone: Other DNA variants within this sample encode the same CDR3. The chain recombines TRBV18 with TRBJ2-7; D is unresolved. Trimming stripped 0 bases from V and 3 bases from J, with 6 bases between. The V gene's germline CDR1 is KGHSH and CDR2 LQKENI. The CDR3 is 13 residues long. In DNA form, the CDR3 reads TGTGCCAGCTCACCACCGTCTAGCTACGAGCAGTACTTC. Translation: CASSPPSSYEQYF.

The chain couples TRBV9 to TRBJ2-3; D perhaps matches TRBD2 (6 bases). Trimming took 0 bases from V and 0 from J, leaving 11 bases between them. Germline V gives CDR1 SGDLS, CDR2 YYNGEE. This CDR3 comprises 16 residues. The CDR3 coding sequence is TGTGCCAGCAGCGTAGGGGGCGGGACTAGCACAGATACGCAGTATTTT. This encodes CASSVGGGTSTDTQYF.

The chain couples TRBV7-3 to TRBJ2-3; D might be TRBD1 (6 bases). V was pared by 2 bases and J by 5 bases, with 14 bases between. CDR1 is SGHTA, CDR2 FQGTGA, per germline. This CDR3 is 15 amino acids long. CDR3 residues: CASSLVGATLDTQYF. DNA for the CDR3: TGTGCCAGCAGCTTAGTGGGGGCCACCTTAGATACGCAGTATTTT.

The rearrangement joins TRBV11-2 to TRBJ2-7; 8 bases align to TRBD1. Germline CDR1 SGHAT, CDR2 FQNNGV. The CDR3 extends over 15 amino acids. J was trimmed by 3 bases and V by 5 bases; bases with no gene match: 9. CDR3 in DNA: TGTGCCAGCAGCACTTCGACAGGGGCAGACTACGAGCAGTACTTC. Its translation is CASSTSTGADYEQYF.

The chain uses TRBV18 and TRBJ1-1; D gene unclear. Looked up from germline, CDR1 is KGHSH and CDR2 is LQKENI. The CDR3 has 14 residues. V was cut by 2 bases and J by 4 bases, with 11 bases left in between. CDR3 coding DNA: TGTGCCAGCTCACCAAATCAGGAAGGCACTGAAGCTTTCTTT. It yields the protein CASSPNQEGTEAFF.

The gene calls are TRBV2 and TRBJ1-1, with D maybe TRBD1 (5 bases). This CDR3 has 13 residues. In germline, CDR1 is SNHLY, CDR2 FYNNEI. V dropped 7 bases and J dropped 0 bases, with 9 bases sitting between them. The CDR3 loop is CASNNRLNTEAFF. The CDR3, as DNA: TGTGCCAGCAATAACAGGTTGAACACTGAAGCTTTCTTT.

This CDR3 is CASSQEGSGRVNEQFF. The DNA of the CDR3 is TGCGCCAGCAGCCAAGAGGGTAGCGGGAGGGTCAATGAGCAGTTCTTC. This rearrangement joins TRBV4-1 to TRBJ2-1, with TRBD2 matching over 11 bases. CDR1 and CDR2 from the germline V gene are MGHRA and YSYEKL. The CDR3 is 16 amino acids. The J segment lost 6 bases and the V segment lost 0 bases, leaving 4 bases of the junction unmatched.

The chain links TRBV9 to TRBJ2-2; no clear D. Germline CDR1 and CDR2: SGDLS and YYNGEE. The length of the CDR3 is 14 residues. Trimming took 1 base from V and 3 from J, leaving 7 bases between them. CDR3 DNA: TGTGCCAGCAGCGTACTCCAGGACACCGGGGAGCTGTTTTTT. It encodes CASSVLQDTGELFF.

J is TRBJ2-5 and V is TRBV7-8; 7 bases are shared with TRBD2. CDR3 length: 16 amino acids. The J segment lost 12 bases and the V segment lost 3 bases, leaving 19 bases of the junction unmatched. Looked up from germline, CDR1 is SGHVS and CDR2 is FQNEAQ. CDR3 sequence: CASSLSRQTEWGGEYF. CDR3 sequence (DNA): TGTGCCAGCAGCTTGTCCCGACAAACCGAATGGGGGGGGGAGTACTTC.

The chain is built from TRBV6-5 and TRBJ1-4; TRBD1 might be the D (6 bases). Trimming cost V 6 bases and J 7 bases, with 12 bases left between them. The CDR3 is made up of 13 amino acids. Germline CDR1 is MNHEY and CDR2 is SVGAGI. Written as DNA, the CDR3 is TGTGCCAGCAGAACAGGGTGGGGTGAAAAACTGTTTTTT. Translating it yields CASRTGWGEKLFF.

The chain carries TRBV5-1 and TRBJ2-7; maybe TRBD1 (6 bases). The germline V gene encodes CDR1 SGHRS and CDR2 YFSETQ. Trimming cost V 0 bases and J 4 bases, with 11 bases left between them. This CDR3 has 14 residues. This CDR3 reads CASSLAGVPYEQYF. In DNA form, the CDR3 reads TGCGCCAGCAGCTTGGCAGGGGTCCCATACGAGCAGTACTTC.

V is TRBV5-8 and J is TRBJ2-5; the D gene is possibly TRBD2 (5 bases). The V gene lost 0 bases and the J gene lost 4 bases, with 10 bases spanning the gap. The CDR3 is 14 amino acids. CDR1 is SGHTS and CDR2 is YDEGEE in the germline V gene. This chain's CDR3 is CASSLAGLRETQYF. CDR3 in DNA: TGTGCCAGCAGCTTGGCAGGACTTCGAGAGACCCAGTACTTC.

In this sample, this clone turned up once. The chain couples TRBV7-7 to TRBJ2-7; D might be TRBD2 (6 bases). Germline V gene data show CDR1 as SSHAT and CDR2 as FNYEAQ (reference sequence). Deletions cut 5 bases from V and 1 base from J, with 15 bases between. The CDR3 is 15 residues long. The CDR3 DNA reads as TGTGCCAGCAGCCCCAACTTGGGGGGATCCTACGAGCAGTACTTC. Translated, it gives CASSPNLGGSYEQYF.

This clone was recorded a few times. The chain recombines TRBV5-6 with TRBJ2-7, with 11 positions matching TRBD2. Unmatched junction bases numbered 6, after V lost 0 bases and J lost 4 bases. The CDR3 runs 16 residues. Germline CDR1 SGHDT, CDR2 YYEEEE. CDR3 DNA sequence: TGTGCCAGCAGCTTGGCAGGGACTAGCGGAGGGTACGAGCAGTACTTC. It yields the protein CASSLAGTSGGYEQYF.

The rearrangement links TRBV5-4 to TRBJ2-3; TRBD1 matches 10 bases. With V trimmed by 0 bases and J by 0 bases, 7 bases remained unmatched. Germline CDR1 reads SGHNT; CDR2 reads YYREEE (reference sequence). The CDR3 runs 18 residues. For the CDR3, the DNA is TGTGCCAGCAGCTTGGGGGGGACAGGGGCCCTTAGCACAGATACGCAGTATTTT. Translating gives CASSLGGTGALSTDTQYF.